This T cell receptor beta chain was observed in a study of cytomegalovirus exposure and HLA in healthy donors (dated by TCRdb to about 2017). Some background on the complete study: In an earlier analysis of around 540 of the donors, around 290 Gb of sequence data and 100 million or so unique TCR beta sequences from about 190 million T cells were reported. An early release that covered some 640 HLA-typed donors contained around 330 gigabases of sequencing data and about 93 million unique TCR sequences. Of the roughly 400 genotyped donors, 65% to 90% were placed in the genetic ancestry cluster associated with self-reported Caucasian donors. The aim of the study was to test whether cataloging public T cell receptors could identify signatures of past pathogen exposure. The study profiled the T cell repertoires of about 640 subjects by immunosequencing and related them to cytomegalovirus serostatus. Along with the roughly 700-subject first cohort, a separate validation cohort of over a hundred different subjects was used. To predict cytomegalovirus infection status, the study combined high-throughput TCR immunosequencing, statistical association of individual TCRs with disease status, and machine learning. To study patterns of TCR occurrence, a later analysis re-analyzed previously published TCR beta repertoires from several hundred donors and added high-resolution HLA genotyping. Rather than drawing on any new phenotypic data, the later analysis identified candidate immune exposures from TCR beta sequences and the way those sequences occurred across donors. An earlier analysis of approximately 640 of the donors applied high-throughput TCR beta sequencing to assess whether each TCR beta V gene segment acted as functional or pseudogenic. Donor age, sex, ethnicity and CMV serostatus were compiled alongside the repertoire data. A later genetic analysis took genome-wide SNP genotypes for about 55% of the 666 donors and used that subset as a discovery cohort. Every discovery cohort repertoire had been produced on one sequencing platform. HLA typing included class I and class II loci at four-digit resolution. The number of donors typed differed by locus, with roughly 620-640 for A, B, C, DRB1 and DQB1, roughly 520 for DQA1, over 600 for DPA1, and 472 for DPB1. Roughly 5 DR-DQ haplotypes were treated as single units for association and clustering because of strong linkage in the cohort. Across approximately 400 genotyped donors of the cohort, an average of about 220,000 unique TCR beta nucleotide sequences per donor were sequenced, and roughly a sixth of those sequences were non-productive.

About this clone itself: No antigen is known for it. Per-base quality was not reported, and no clone a single base away is much larger than it.

The paper as a whole reports these results and caveats: Linkage disequilibrium might explain the correlated functional status among segregating V segments, but an unknown experimental factor could not be excluded. The study gave a list of 150 to 200 TCR beta chains associated with cytomegalovirus. In a later analysis, HLA-associated TCR beta chains were found to be more clonally expanded and to have lower generation probabilities than equally common non-associated chains. Because the 87-base-pair reads could not distinguish some IMGT-functional V segments, including TRBV6-2 and TRBV6-3, those segments were excluded. Several of the top co-occurrence clusters appeared to be linked to parvovirus B19, influenza, CMV and Epstein-Barr virus, according to a later analysis. A later analysis found that most CMV-associated TCR beta chains appeared HLA-restricted, with HLA associations seemingly driven largely by CMV exposure. A further reported finding was that TCR beta sequences accurately predicted the HLA-A and HLA-B alleles for most subjects in the first cohort. Because some donors lacked HLA typing at each locus, the association tests relied only on the typed subset. CMV serostatus was the only immune exposure information available for the cohort. Compared with the roughly 670-donor mean, donors in an Asian-associated ancestry cluster had fewer N-insertions in productive TCRs, according to a later genetic analysis. Across donors, most TCR sequences were observed very rarely, whereas some public TCRs were present in many individuals. In an earlier analysis of approximately 590 of the donors, most TCR beta V segments were observed in productive rearrangements about 87% or about 30% of the time, broadly matching IMGT annotations. In a later genetic analysis, a missense DCLRE1C variant was associated with V-gene and J-gene trimming of TCR beta chains, and the association was replicated in an independent cohort. In vitro tests confirmed that a few of the cytomegalovirus-associated TCR beta chains recognize cytomegalovirus antigens. In both the original and validation cohorts, the classifier was reported to diagnose cytomegalovirus status with high specificity and sensitivity. Assigning TCR associations to individual alleles was difficult when HLA alleles, especially DR and DQ, strongly co-occurred. In a later analysis, some 17,000 TCR beta sequences were associated with specific HLA alleles at a false discovery rate of 0.05. The authors suggested that the approach could potentially be generalized to other disease states and immunological phenotypes. The earlier analysis of some 540 of the donors excluded seventeen rarely observed V segments, including chromosome 9 orphons, because counts were too low. In a later analysis, the rate of TCR association differed among HLA loci, with DRB1 alleles having the most associated TCRs and HLA-C alleles having the fewest. A cluster of highly shared sequence variants was judged likely to be a technical artifact of the sequencing pipeline. The presence/absence analyses assumed that sequencing depth was roughly uniform across donors, and that assumption may not be true. This cohort had only TCR beta chains sequenced, and the lack of alpha or paired-chain data limited which features could be detected.

The library was obtained by the immunoSEQ multiplex PCR assay. For the multiplex PCR, a mixture combining 60 forward primers for TCR Vbeta segments and 13 reverse primers for TCR Jbeta segments was used. Amplification of the CDR3 region of rearranged TCR beta genes was performed with a multiplex PCR assay on genomic DNA. On the Illumina HiSeq System, the amplified TCR beta libraries were sequenced as 87-base-pair reads. As for the original processing: In a later analysis, 70 million to 95 million unique TCR beta chains were counted across the roughly 670 repertoires, and about 9.9 million of these chains were shared by at least two donors. To remove PCR and sequencing errors, raw reads were error-corrected and collapsed into unique sequences using a nearest-neighbor algorithm that merged closely related sequences. Alignment of CDR3 sequences to IMGT reference sequences was used to assign V, D and J gene segments. For a sequence to be retained, a match of at least six nucleotides was required to both a V gene segment and a J gene segment. A rearrangement was called productive if the CDR3 had no stop codons and remained in frame with V and J, and every other rearrangement was called non-productive. Following IMGT convention, CDR3 was defined as the stretch from the second conserved V-encoded cysteine up to the conserved J-encoded phenylalanine. Sequences without an unambiguous match to a single V gene segment were excluded from the earlier analysis of over 500 of the donors. In an earlier analysis of some 590 of the donors, a V segment was called functional when productive rearrangements were above 56.7%, and segregating when the standard deviation between donors exceeded 5%. To diagnose cytomegalovirus status from the catalog of TCR beta chain sequences, a statistical classification framework was built. In a later analysis, V and J genes were assigned by comparing TCR nucleotide sequences against IMGT/GENE-DB human TR gene sequences. The TCRdist pipeline was used in a later analysis to assign CDR3 sequences and most-parsimonious VDJ recombination scenarios. A later analysis defined each TCR beta chain by its CDR3 amino acid sequence plus V-gene family, and excluded reads lacking a unique V-gene family. A later analysis removed 592 highly shared, low-generation-probability nucleotide sequences to deal with suspected cross-contamination and a sequencing artifact. A later analysis calculated a clonal expansion index for each public chain from normalized within-repertoire ranks of inferred template counts. A later analysis computed generation probabilities with a VDJ recombination model fitted to out-of-frame rearrangements, and checked the results against IGoR. A later analysis scored TCR-TCR, TCR-HLA and TCR-CMV co-occurrence with hypergeometric tests, applying a repertoire-size bias correction to TCR pairs. A later analysis estimated false discovery rates by permuting HLA or CMV assignments 20 times. In a later analysis, co-occurring TCRs were grouped using DBSCAN, with TCRdist sequence similarity added in when clustering inside HLA-allele-positive subsets. For co-occurrence clustering, repertoires with fewer than 30,000 or more than 120,000 public chains were excluded, along with roughly 5 repertoires with anomalous nucleotide sharing. Held by TCRdb, this immuneACCESS table contains in-frame sequences only and omits some clones. Under half of the omission traces to an unresolved V gene where checked; the cause of the rest is unknown. That table furnishes V, J and clone size, whereas the DNA furnished D and trimming. The sample table shows some 65,000 clones, and roughly 70% are seen once. Around 9.9% of the sample lies in the top ten.

From the cysteine up to the phenylalanine, the CDR3 has a length of 16 residues. Only CDR3 DNA remains: 48 bases, in frame from the first base. V is pruned by 0 bases and J by 2 bases, leaving 6 bases of the junction without a gene match. For CDR1 and CDR2, the germline V gene lists SGHTA and FQGTGA. The cohort was made up of 650 to 700 healthy bone marrow donors. All cohort members were sampled while nominally healthy, although unrecorded immune exposures were likely present. The donor was CMV seronegative and was included in the group of hundreds of seronegative cohort members. A peripheral blood sample was collected from each donor, and TCR beta sequencing was performed on peripheral blood mononuclear cells. Genomic DNA extraction from the blood cell samples was performed with the Qiagen DNeasy Blood Extraction Kit.

Sequences were obtained from PBMCs. The rearrangement joined TRBV7-3 to TRBJ1-1, with TRBD1 identical over 7 junction bases. The sequence came from a woman between 25 and 40 years old in good health and CMV-seronegative. The CDR3 protein sequence reads: CASSLTPGTVNTEAFF. Here is the DNA: TGTGCCAGCAGCTTAACCCCCGGGACAGTTAACACTGAAGCTTTCTTT.